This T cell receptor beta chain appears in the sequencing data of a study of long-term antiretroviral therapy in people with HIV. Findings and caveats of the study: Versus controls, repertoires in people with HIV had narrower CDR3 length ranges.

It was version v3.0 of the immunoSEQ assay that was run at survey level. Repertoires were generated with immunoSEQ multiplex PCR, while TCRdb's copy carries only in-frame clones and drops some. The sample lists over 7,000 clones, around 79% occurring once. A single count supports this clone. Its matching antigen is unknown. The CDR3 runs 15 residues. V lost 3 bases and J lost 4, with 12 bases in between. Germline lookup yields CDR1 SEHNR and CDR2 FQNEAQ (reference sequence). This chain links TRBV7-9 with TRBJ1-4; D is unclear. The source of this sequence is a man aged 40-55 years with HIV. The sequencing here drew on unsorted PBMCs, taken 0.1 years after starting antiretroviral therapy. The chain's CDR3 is CASSLEQSRNEKLFF. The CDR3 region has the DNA TGTGCCAGCAGCTTGGAACAGAGTCGTAATGAAAAACTGTTTTTT. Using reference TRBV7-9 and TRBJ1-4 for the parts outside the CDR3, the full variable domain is DTGVSQNPRHKITKRGQNVTFRCDPISEHNRLYWYRQTLGQGPEFLTYFQNEAQLEKSRLLSDRFSAERPKGSFSTLEIQRTEQGDSAMYLCASSLEQSRNEKLFFGSGTQLSVL.